The T cell receptor beta chain under discussion was sequenced for a study of Ad26.COV2.S vaccination and SARS-CoV-2 variants. Generated by immunoSEQ multiplex PCR, the TCRdb table keeps only in-frame clones and is missing some. Of fewer than 400,000 clones in the sample, around 81% were seen once. Germline V lookup: CDR1 SEHNR, CDR2 FQNEAQ (reference sequence). The CDR3 is 13 amino acids. Deletions cut 2 bases from V and 8 bases from J, with 12 bases between. Treatment specified: some 20 received Ad26.COV2.S at low or high dose, single or two shots; several received placebo; per-sample allocation not given. Each sample was drawn 63 days after the first injection (of vaccine or placebo).

The TCR originated in a person between 18 and 65 years old who received the Ad26.COV2.S COVID-19 vaccine or a placebo. This chain links TRBV7-9 with TRBJ1-2, with D unresolved. This sample comprised peripheral blood, obtained in a trial of Ad26.COV2.S vaccine versus placebo. This CDR3 reads CASSLRDSGGYTF. The CDR3 bases are TGTGCCAGCAGCTTAAGGGATTCGGGAGGCTACACCTTC. Supplemented by reference TRBV7-9 and TRBJ1-2, the full variable domain reads DTGVSQNPRHKITKRGQNVTFRCDPISEHNRLYWYRQTLGQGPEFLTYFQNEAQLEKSRLLSDRFSAERPKGSFSTLEIQRTEQGDSAMYLCASSLRDSGGYTFGSGTRLTVV.